This passage covers 20 T cell receptor beta chains from one sample sequenced in a study of blood T cell repertoires in COVID-19. TCRdb keeps only in-frame clones here, not all; method: immunoSEQ multiplex PCR. The table records 120,000 or so clones, 70% to 85% of them present only once. The material sequenced was peripheral blood. The receptors were sampled from a woman aged 70-85 years with acute or convalescent COVID-19.

This chain uses TRBV7-2 with TRBJ1-2, with 7 bases matching TRBD1. The CDR3 sequence is 14 residues long. CDR1 and CDR2 (germline): SGHTA, FQGNSA. With 5 bases clipped from V and 8 bases from J, the junction kept 11 bases outside the gene matches. The CDR3 sequence: CASSTATGRLGYTF. CDR3 nucleotides: TGTGCCAGCAGCACAGCGACAGGGCGCTTAGGCTACACCTTC.

This clone was counted only a few times. V is TRBV19 and J is TRBJ2-5; 8 bases line up with TRBD1. Germline trimming cut 3 bases from V and 4 bases from J; bases unmatched to any gene: 7. Germline V CDR1 and CDR2: LNHDA, SQIVND (reference sequence). The CDR3 contains 15 residues. CDR3 protein: CASSIPTGGGETQYF. CDR3 nucleotides: TGTGCCAGTAGTATTCCTACAGGGGGTGGAGAGACCCAGTACTTC. Full variable domain (missing parts from reference TRBV19 and TRBJ2-5): DGGITQSPKYLFRKEGQNVTLSCEQNLNHDAMYWYRQDPGQGLRLIYYSQIVNDFQKGDIAEGYSVSREKKESFPLTVTSAQKNPTAFYLCASSIPTGGGETQYFGPGTRLLVL.

The CDR3 region is CASSFVTGNYGYTF. The CDR3 bases are TGTGCCAGCAGCTTTGTTACAGGGAACTATGGCTACACCTTC. This sequence joins TRBV5-6 and TRBJ1-2; D perhaps matches TRBD1 (6 bases). The V gene lost 2 bases and the J gene lost 2 bases, with 10 bases spanning the gap. Germline-derived CDR1 and CDR2 are SGHDT and YYEEEE. The CDR3 has 14 amino acids.

This chain uses TRBV11-2 with TRBJ2-3; the match to TRBD2 covers 11 bases. With V trimmed by 4 bases and J by 5 bases, 5 bases remained unmatched. Germline-derived CDR1 and CDR2 are SGHAT and FQNNGV. The CDR3 runs to 15 residues. CDR3 DNA: TGTGCCAGCAGCTATAGCGGGGGGGCGGGAGATACGCAGTATTTT. Amino acid sequence: CASSYSGGAGDTQYF.

The chain is built from TRBV2 and TRBJ1-4; D remains unclear. The V gene's germline CDR1 is SNHLY and CDR2 FYNNEI. The V end was cut by 4 bases, the J end by 4 bases, with 10 bases between. This CDR3 has 14 residues. DNA of the CDR3: TGTGCCAGCAGTGTCGGGTATCTTAATGAAAAACTGTTTTTT. Its translation is CASSVGYLNEKLFF. The full variable domain, with the rest looked up from reference TRBV2 and TRBJ1-4, is EPEVTQTPSHQVTQMGQEVILRCVPISNHLYFYWYRQILGQKVEFLVSFYNNEISEKSEIFDDQFSVERPDGSNFTLKIRSTKLEDSAMYFCASSVGYLNEKLFFGSGTQLSVL.

The chain recombines TRBV2 with TRBJ1-2; 7 bases line up with TRBD1. The CDR3 covers 14 residues. V shed 5 bases, J shed 4 bases, and the junction held 7 bases outside the gene matches. Germline loops: CDR1 SNHLY, CDR2 FYNNEI. CDR3 sequence (DNA): TGTGCCAGCAGTTCAACAGGGGCAATCTATGGCTACACCTTC. Protein product: CASSSTGAIYGYTF.

This clone showed up just once. The J gene is TRBJ2-1, the V gene TRBV12-3 or TRBV12-4, with a possible D match to TRBD2 (6 bases). Trimming shortened V by 3 bases and J by 9 bases, and 12 bases separated the two germline ends. This CDR3 spans 13 amino acids. CDR3 amino acids: CASSLAASAEQFF. Written as DNA, the CDR3 is TGTGCCAGCAGTTTGGCGGCTAGCGCTGAGCAGTTCTTC.

V gene TRBV24-1 combines with J gene TRBJ1-2; TRBD1 is a possible D gene (6 bases). The CDR3 contains 16 residues. Deletions cut 2 bases from V and 7 bases from J, with 19 bases between. Per germline, CDR1 KGHDR and CDR2 SFDVKD. The CDR3 loop is CATSDSGTGGSGGYTF. CDR3 bases: TGTGCCACCAGTGATTCTGGCACGGGGGGCTCGGGTGGCTACACCTTC.

This clone has more than one count but fewer than ten. This chain uses TRBV12-3 or TRBV12-4 with TRBJ1-5, with 7 bases that match TRBD1. CDR3 length equals 13 residues. V lost 5 bases to trimming and J lost 4 bases; unmatched junction nucleotides: 2. CDR3 residues: CASSGTDNQPQHF. For the CDR3, the DNA is TGTGCCAGCAGTGGGACAGATAATCAGCCCCAGCATTTT.

The V and J genes are TRBV4-2 and TRBJ2-1; 9 bases fit TRBD2. The germline V gene encodes CDR1 LGHNA and CDR2 YNFKEQ. The CDR3 is made up of 15 amino acids. J lost 9 bases, V lost 1 base, and 7 bases had no gene match. The CDR3 loop reads CASSQAGGGGGEQFF. CDR3 bases: TGTGCCAGCAGCCAAGCTGGCGGGGGGGGCGGTGAGCAGTTCTTC.

The count of this clone is one. The chain has TRBV4-1 and TRBJ1-3; no clear D gene. Per germline, CDR1 MGHRA and CDR2 YSYEKL. The CDR3 contains 15 residues. Trimming left V 0 bases short and J 1 base short, with 7 bases between. DNA for the CDR3: TGCGCCAGCAGCCAAGACGCAACTTCTGGAAACACCATATATTTT. Protein product: CASSQDATSGNTIYF.

This rearrangement joins TRBV7-2 to TRBJ1-1; no reliable D call. The ends were cut back, 1 base at V and 1 base at J, with 7 bases in the middle. CDR3 length: 14 residues. Per germline, CDR1 SGHTA and CDR2 FQGNSA. The CDR3 coding sequence is TGTGCCAGCAGCTTAGTCGTTTCGAACACTGAAGCTTTCTTT. Its translation is CASSLVVSNTEAFF.

The chain is built from TRBV4-3 and TRBJ1-1; possible D gene TRBD1, 6 bases. V was trimmed by 0 bases and J by 1 base, leaving 12 bases between them. Germline CDR1 LGHNA, CDR2 YSLEER. The CDR3 runs 16 residues. The DNA of the CDR3 is TGCGCCAGCAGCCAAGAAGTTCCAGGGGAGAACACTGAAGCTTTCTTT. Its translation: CASSQEVPGENTEAFF.

The rearrangement uses TRBV30 and TRBJ1-6; 8 positions agree with TRBD1. V gave up 3 bases and J gave up 6 bases; unmatched junction bases: 4. CDR1 and CDR2 from the germline V gene are GTSNPN and SVGIG (reference sequence). The CDR3 is 14 amino acids. Here the CDR3 reads CAWRPGQVNSPLHF. The CDR3 DNA reads TGTGCCTGGAGGCCGGGACAGGTTAATTCACCCCTCCACTTT.

The gene calls are TRBV30 and TRBJ1-2, with TRBD1 matching 8 bases. Trimming removed 5 bases from V and 6 bases from J; junction bases left unmatched: 5. From germline, CDR1 is GTSNPN and CDR2 SVGIG (reference sequence). This CDR3 is 12 amino acids long. The CDR3 here is CAWGGQGDGYTF. CDR3 nucleotide sequence: TGTGCCTGGGGAGGACAGGGAGATGGCTACACCTTC.

J is TRBJ2-3 and V is TRBV5-1; D ambiguous. CDR1 is SGHRS and CDR2 is YFSETQ in the germline V gene. The CDR3 covers 15 residues. V was cut by 4 bases and J by 0 bases, with 12 bases left in between. CDR3 amino acids: CASSLTRPSTDTQYF. The CDR3 DNA reads as TGCGCCAGCAGCCTGACTCGACCTAGCACAGATACGCAGTATTTT. The full variable domain, with the rest looked up from reference TRBV5-1 and TRBJ2-3, is KAGVTQTPRYLIKTRGQQVTLSCSPISGHRSVSWYQQTPGQGLQFLFEYFSETQRNKGNFPGRFSGRQFSNSRSEMNVSTLELGDSALYLCASSLTRPSTDTQYFGPGTRLTVL.

The V and J genes are TRBV9 and TRBJ2-5; 10 positions agree with TRBD1. The V gene's germline CDR1 is SGDLS and CDR2 YYNGEE. This CDR3 contains 16 residues. V lost 6 bases, J lost 7 bases, and 15 bases stayed unmatched. The CDR3 DNA reads TGTGCCAGCATCGCTCAGAGACAGGGGGCGGTCTGGACCCAGTACTTC. This codes for CASIAQRQGAVWTQYF.

This clone was seen only once. J is TRBJ2-3 and V is TRBV11-2; D is possibly TRBD2 (5 bases). There are 16 residues in the CDR3. V was shortened by 1 base and J by 3 bases, with 14 bases between the two germline ends. The V gene's germline CDR1 is SGHAT and CDR2 FQNNGV. The CDR3 here is CASSLGPGLDTDTQYF. CDR3 bases: TGTGCCAGCAGCTTAGGCCCCGGACTTGATACAGATACGCAGTATTTT.

The gene calls are TRBV4-3 and TRBJ2-2; 10 positions agree with TRBD2. Trimming took 0 bases from V and 7 from J; bases not matched to a gene: 8. CDR3 length: 17 amino acids. Germline V gives CDR1 LGHNA, CDR2 YSLEER. The CDR3 DNA reads as TGCGCCAGCAGCCAAGATCCCCCTAGCGGGGGCTTCGGGGAGCTGTTTTTT. Translated, it gives CASSQDPPSGGFGELFF.

This chain joins TRBV7-9 and TRBJ1-1; D is uncertain. Trimming left V 8 bases short and J 0 bases short, with 16 bases between. The CDR3 has 15 amino acids. Looked up from germline, CDR1 is SEHNR and CDR2 is FQNEAQ (reference sequence). CDR3 in amino acids: CASAEHMRLNTEAFF. CDR3 nucleotide sequence: TGTGCCAGCGCAGAGCACATGAGGTTGAACACTGAAGCTTTCTTT.